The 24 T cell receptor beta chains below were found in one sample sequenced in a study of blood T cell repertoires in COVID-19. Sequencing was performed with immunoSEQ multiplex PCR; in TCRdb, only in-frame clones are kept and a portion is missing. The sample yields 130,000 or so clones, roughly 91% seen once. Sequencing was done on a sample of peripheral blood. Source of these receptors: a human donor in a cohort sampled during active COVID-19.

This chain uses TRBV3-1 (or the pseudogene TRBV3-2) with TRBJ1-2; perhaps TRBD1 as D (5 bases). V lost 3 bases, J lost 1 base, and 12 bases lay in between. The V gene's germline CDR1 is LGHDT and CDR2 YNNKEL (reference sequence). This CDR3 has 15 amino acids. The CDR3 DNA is TGTGCCAGCAGCCACAGGACACATCTTAACTATGGCTACACCTTC. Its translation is CASSHRTHLNYGYTF.

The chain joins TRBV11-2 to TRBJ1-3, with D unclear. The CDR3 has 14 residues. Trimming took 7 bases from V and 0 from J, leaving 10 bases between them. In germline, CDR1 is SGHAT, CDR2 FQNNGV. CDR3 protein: CASTRARSGNTIYF. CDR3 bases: TGTGCCAGCACCCGAGCCCGCTCTGGAAACACCATATATTTT.

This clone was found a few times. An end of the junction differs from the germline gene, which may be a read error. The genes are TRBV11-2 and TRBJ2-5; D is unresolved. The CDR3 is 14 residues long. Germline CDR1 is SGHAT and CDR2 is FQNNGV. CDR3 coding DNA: TGTGCCAGCAGCTTAGGACTTACTCAAGATACCCAGTACTTC. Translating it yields CASSLGLTQDTQYF.

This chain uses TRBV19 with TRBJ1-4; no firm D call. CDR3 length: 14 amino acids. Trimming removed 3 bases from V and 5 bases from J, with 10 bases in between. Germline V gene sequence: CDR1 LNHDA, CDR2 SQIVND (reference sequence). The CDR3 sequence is CASSIPRNNEKLFF. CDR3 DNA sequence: TGTGCCAGTAGTATCCCCAGGAACAATGAAAAACTGTTTTTT.

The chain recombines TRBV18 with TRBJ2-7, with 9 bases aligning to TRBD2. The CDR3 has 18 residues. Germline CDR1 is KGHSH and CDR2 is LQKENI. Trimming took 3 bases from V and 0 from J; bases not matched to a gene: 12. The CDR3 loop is CASSPLRAGGLSSYEQYF. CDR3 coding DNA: TGTGCCAGCTCACCCCTTCGGGCGGGAGGGCTTAGCTCCTACGAGCAGTACTTC.

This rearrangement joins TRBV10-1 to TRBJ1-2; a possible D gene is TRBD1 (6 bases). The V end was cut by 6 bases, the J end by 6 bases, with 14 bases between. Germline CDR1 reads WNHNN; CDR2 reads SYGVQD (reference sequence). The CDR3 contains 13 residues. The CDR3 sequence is CASSPNRDHGYTF. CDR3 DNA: TGCGCCAGCAGCCCTAACAGGGACCATGGCTACACCTTC.

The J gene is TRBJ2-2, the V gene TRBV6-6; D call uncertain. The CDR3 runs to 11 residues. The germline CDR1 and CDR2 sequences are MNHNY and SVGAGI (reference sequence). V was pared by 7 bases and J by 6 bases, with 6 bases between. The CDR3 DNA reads TGTGCCAGCATCCAGGCCGGGGAGCTGTTTTTT. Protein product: CASIQAGELFF.

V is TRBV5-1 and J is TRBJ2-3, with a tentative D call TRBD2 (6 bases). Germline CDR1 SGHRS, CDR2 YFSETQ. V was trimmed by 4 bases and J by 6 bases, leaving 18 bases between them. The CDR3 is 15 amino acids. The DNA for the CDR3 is TGCGCCAGCAGCCCGATGGCGGGGTTAGGGGATACGCAGTATTTT. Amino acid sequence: CASSPMAGLGDTQYF.

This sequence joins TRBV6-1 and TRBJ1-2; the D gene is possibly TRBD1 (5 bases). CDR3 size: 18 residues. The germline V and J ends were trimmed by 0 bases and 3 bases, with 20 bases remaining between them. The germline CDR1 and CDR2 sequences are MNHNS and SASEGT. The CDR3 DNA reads TGTGCCAGCAGTGAAGCGCTTAACCAGGCTGGGGCGGACTATGGCTACACCTTC. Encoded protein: CASSEALNQAGADYGYTF.

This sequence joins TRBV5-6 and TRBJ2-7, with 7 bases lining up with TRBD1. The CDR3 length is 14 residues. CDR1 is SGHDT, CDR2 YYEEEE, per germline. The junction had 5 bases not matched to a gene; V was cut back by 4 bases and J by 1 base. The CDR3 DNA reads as TGTGCCAGCAGCCCCAAGACAGGGTCCTACGAGCAGTACTTC. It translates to CASSPKTGSYEQYF.

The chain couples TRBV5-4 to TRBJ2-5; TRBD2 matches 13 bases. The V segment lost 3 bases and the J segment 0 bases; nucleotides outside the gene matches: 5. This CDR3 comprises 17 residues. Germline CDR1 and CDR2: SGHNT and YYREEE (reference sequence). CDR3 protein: CASSSPTSGRDQETQYF. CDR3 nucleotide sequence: TGTGCCAGCAGCTCGCCCACTAGCGGGAGGGACCAAGAGACCCAGTACTTC. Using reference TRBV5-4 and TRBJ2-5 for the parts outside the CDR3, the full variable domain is ETGVTQSPTHLIKTRGQQVTLRCSSQSGHNTVSWYQQALGQGPQFIFQYYREEENGRGNFPPRFSGLQFPNYSSELNVNALELDDSALYLCASSSPTSGRDQETQYFGPGTRLLVL.

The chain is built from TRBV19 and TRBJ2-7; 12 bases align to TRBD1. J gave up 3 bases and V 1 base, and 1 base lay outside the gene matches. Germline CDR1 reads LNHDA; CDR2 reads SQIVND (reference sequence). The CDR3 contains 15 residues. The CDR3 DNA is TGTGCCAGTAGTATAGGGGACAGGGGGCTCTACGAGCAGTACTTC. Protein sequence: CASSIGDRGLYEQYF.

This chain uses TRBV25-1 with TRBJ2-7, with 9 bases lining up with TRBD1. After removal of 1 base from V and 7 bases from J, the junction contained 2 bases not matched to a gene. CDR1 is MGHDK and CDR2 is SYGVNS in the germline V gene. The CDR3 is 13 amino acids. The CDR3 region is CASSEWTGEEQYF. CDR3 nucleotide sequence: TGTGCCAGCAGTGAATGGACAGGGGAAGAGCAGTACTTC.

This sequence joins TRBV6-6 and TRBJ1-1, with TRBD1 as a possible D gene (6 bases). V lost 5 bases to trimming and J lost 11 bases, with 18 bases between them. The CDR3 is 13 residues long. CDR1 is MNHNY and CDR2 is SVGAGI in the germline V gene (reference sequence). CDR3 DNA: TGTGCCAGCAGTCCGACAGGAGACCAAAGGGCTTTCTTT. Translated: CASSPTGDQRAFF.

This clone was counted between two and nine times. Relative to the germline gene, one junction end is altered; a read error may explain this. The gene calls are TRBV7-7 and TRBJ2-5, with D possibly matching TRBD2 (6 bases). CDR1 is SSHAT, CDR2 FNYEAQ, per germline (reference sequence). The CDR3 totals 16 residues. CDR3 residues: CASSLRASANQETQYF. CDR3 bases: TGTGCTAGCAGCTTAAGGGCTAGCGCAAACCAAGAGACCCAGTACTTC.

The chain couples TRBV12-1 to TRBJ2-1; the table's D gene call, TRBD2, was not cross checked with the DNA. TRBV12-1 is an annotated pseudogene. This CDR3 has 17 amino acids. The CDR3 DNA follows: TGTGCCAGCAGCCTTACTCTCGGGGGGGGTTACCACAATGAGCAGTTCTTC. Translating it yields CASSLTLGGGYHNEQFF.

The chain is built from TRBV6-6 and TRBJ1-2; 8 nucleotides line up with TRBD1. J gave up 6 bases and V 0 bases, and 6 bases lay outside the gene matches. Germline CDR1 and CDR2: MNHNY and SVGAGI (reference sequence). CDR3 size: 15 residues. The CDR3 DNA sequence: TGTGCCAGCAGTTACTCGGCAGGGGGCCTCCATGGCTACACCTTC. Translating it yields CASSYSAGGLHGYTF.

The CDR3 bases are TGCGCCAGCAGCCAATTCGGACAGTACAATGAAAAACTGTTTTTT. Translation: CASSQFGQYNEKLFF. The chain recombines TRBV4-1 with TRBJ1-4; D possibly corresponds to TRBD1 (6 bases). Trimming took 2 bases from V and 5 from J, leaving 12 bases between them. CDR3 length equals 15 residues. Germline CDR1 reads MGHRA; CDR2 reads YSYEKL.

This CDR3 reads CASRNDRGVNEQFF. The DNA of the CDR3 is TGTGCCAGCCGTAACGACAGGGGGGTCAATGAGCAGTTCTTC. This chain connects TRBV18 to TRBJ2-1; 9 nucleotides match TRBD1. The CDR3 has 14 residues. Germline-derived CDR1 and CDR2 are KGHSH and LQKENI. The V segment lost 8 bases and the J segment 6 bases; nucleotides outside the gene matches: 8.

As DNA, the CDR3 is TGTGCCAGCAGTGCTCGCAGGAATTCACCCCTCCACTTT. Its translation is CASSARRNSPLHF. The chain employs TRBV2 and TRBJ1-6; D unresolved. V lost 4 bases and J 7 bases, leaving 8 bases between the germline ends. The CDR3 is 13 amino acids. Per germline, CDR1 SNHLY and CDR2 FYNNEI.

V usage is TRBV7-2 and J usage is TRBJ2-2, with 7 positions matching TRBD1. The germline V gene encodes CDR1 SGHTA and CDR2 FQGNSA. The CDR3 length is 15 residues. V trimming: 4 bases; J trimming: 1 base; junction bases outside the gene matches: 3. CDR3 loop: CASSSRTGNTGELFF. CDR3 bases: TGTGCCAGCAGCTCACGGACAGGGAACACCGGGGAGCTGTTTTTT. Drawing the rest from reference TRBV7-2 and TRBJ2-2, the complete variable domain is GAGVSQSPSNKVTEKGKDVELRCDPISGHTALYWYRQSLGQGLEFLIYFQGNSAPDKSGLPSDRFSAERTGGSVSTLTIQRTQQEDSAVYLCASSSRTGNTGELFFGEGSRLTVL.

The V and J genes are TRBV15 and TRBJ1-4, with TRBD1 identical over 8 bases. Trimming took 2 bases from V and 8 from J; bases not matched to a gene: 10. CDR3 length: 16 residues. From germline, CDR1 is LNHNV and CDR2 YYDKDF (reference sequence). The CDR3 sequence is CATSRSPDRAGEKLFF. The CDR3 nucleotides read TGTGCCACCAGCAGATCCCCGGACAGGGCGGGCGAAAAACTGTTTTTT. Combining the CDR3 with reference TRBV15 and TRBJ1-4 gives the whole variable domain DAMVIQNPRYQVTQFGKPVTLSCSQTLNHNVMYWYQQKSSQAPKLLFHYYDKDFNNEADTPDNFQSRRPNTSFCFLDIRSPGLGDTAMYLCATSRSPDRAGEKLFFGSGTQLSVL.

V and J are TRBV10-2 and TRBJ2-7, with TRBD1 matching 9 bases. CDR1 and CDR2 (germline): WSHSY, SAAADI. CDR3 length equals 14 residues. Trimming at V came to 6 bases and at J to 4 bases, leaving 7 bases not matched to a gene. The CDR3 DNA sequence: TGCGCCAGCAGGGCCGGGACAGGGATTTACGAGCAGTACTTC. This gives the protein CASRAGTGIYEQYF.

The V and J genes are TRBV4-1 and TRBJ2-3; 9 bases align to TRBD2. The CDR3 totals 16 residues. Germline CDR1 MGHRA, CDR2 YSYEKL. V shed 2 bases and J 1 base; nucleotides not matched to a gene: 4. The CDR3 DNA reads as TGCGCCAGCAGCCAAAGGCCTAGCGGGGGCACAGATACGCAGTATTTT. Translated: CASSQRPSGGTDTQYF.